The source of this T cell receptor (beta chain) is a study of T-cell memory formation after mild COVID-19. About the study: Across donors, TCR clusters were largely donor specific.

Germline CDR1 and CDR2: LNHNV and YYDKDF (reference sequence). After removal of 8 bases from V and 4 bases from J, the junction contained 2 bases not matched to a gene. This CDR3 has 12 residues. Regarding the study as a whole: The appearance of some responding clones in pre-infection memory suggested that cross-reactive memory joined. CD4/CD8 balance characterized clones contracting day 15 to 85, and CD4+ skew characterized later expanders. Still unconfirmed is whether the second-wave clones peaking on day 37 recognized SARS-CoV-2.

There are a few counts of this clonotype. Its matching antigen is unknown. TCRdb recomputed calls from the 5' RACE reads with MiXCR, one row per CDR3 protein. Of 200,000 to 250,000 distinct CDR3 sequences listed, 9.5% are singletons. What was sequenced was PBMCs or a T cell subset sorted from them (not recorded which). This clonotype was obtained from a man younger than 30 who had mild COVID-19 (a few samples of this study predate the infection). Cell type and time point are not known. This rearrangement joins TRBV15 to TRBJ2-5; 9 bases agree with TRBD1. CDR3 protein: CATRTGAETQYF. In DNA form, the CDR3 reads TGTGCCACCCGGACAGGGGCAGAGACCCAGTACTTC.